One T cell receptor (beta chain) is described in this entry. Here immunoSEQ multiplex PCR was the method, and the copy in TCRdb shows in-frame clones only, minus some. Among 60,000 or so clones listed, roughly nine tenths were seen once. These data belong to a study of T cell changes during pregnancy in multiple sclerosis. The CDR3 loop spans 17 amino acids. Trimming at V came to 4 bases and at J to 0 bases, leaving 8 bases not matched to a gene. Per the germline V gene, CDR1 is LNHDA and CDR2 is SQIVND (reference sequence). The starting material was peripheral blood, obtained in the first trimester of pregnancy. V and J are TRBV19 and TRBJ1-5, with 8 bases aligning to TRBD1. The clonotype comes from a female donor with multiple sclerosis, enrolled in a pregnancy study. The CDR3 sequence: CASSRTGTYYSNQPQHF. The CDR3 coding sequence is TGTGCCAGTAGTAGGACAGGGACCTACTATAGCAATCAGCCCCAGCATTTT.